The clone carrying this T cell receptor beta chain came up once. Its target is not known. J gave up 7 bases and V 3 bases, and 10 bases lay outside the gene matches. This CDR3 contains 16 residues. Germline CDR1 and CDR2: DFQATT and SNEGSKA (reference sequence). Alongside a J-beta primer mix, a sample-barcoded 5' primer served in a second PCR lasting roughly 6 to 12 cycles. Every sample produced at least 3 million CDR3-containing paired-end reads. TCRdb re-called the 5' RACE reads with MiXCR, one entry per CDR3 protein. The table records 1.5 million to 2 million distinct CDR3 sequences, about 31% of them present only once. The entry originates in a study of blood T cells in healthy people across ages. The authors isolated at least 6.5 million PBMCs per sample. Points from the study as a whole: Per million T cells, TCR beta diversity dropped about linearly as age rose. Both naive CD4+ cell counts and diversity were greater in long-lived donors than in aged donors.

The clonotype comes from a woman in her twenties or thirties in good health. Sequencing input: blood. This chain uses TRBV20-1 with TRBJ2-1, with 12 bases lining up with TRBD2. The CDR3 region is CSASLAGGPVGNEQFF. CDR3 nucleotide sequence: TGCAGTGCTAGCCTAGCGGGAGGGCCGGTTGGTAATGAGCAGTTCTTC.